This T cell receptor beta chain was sequenced for a study of T cells after somatic rescue of genetic block. This table comes from immunoSEQ multiplex PCR, and its TCRdb copy is limited to in-frame clones, with some not included. The sample lists 55,000 or so clones; roughly 96% were seen once. The source is a child in the first two years of life. The sequenced sample was peripheral blood mononuclear cells (PBMCs).

For the CDR3, the DNA is TGTGCCAGCAGCCTTTCTTTATCGTCCGGGGAGCTGTTTTTT. Protein: CASSLSLSSGELFF. The chain carries TRBV27 and TRBJ2-2; D is undetermined. The CDR3 runs to 14 residues. V was pared by 6 bases and J by 6 bases, with 14 bases between. Germline assignment: CDR1 MNHEY and CDR2 SMNVEV (reference sequence).